This T cell receptor (beta chain) was observed in a study of CD8+ T cells in alopecia areata. Sequencing templates came from extracted RNA that was reverse transcribed into cDNA. Some clones are missing from TCRdb's copy, which holds only in-frame ones; the method was immunoSEQ multiplex PCR. The table has about 98,000 clones, 40% to 55% seen once. In germline, CDR1 is SGHVS, CDR2 FNYEAQ. V dropped 5 bases and J dropped 7 bases, with 14 bases sitting between them. CDR3 length equals 13 residues. The sequencing sample was made of CD4+ T cells sorted from blood. The sequence was collected from a human donor with alopecia areata. The rearrangement uses TRBV7-6 and TRBJ1-2; tentative D call: TRBD1 (5 bases). The CDR3 spells CASSPRVEGGYTF. In DNA form, the CDR3 reads TGTGCCAGCAGCCCCAGGGTGGAAGGTGGCTACACCTTC.